Below are 24 T cell receptor beta chains sequenced from a single sample in a study of cytomegalovirus exposure and HLA in healthy donors. In the PCR, 60 Vbeta and 13 Jbeta primers were used. Method: immunoSEQ multiplex PCR; TCRdb's copy keeps in-frame clones and lacks some. This table has 100,000 to 150,000 clones, 50% to 75% appearing once. Sequencing input: PBMCs. The origin of the receptors is a middle-aged woman in good health and CMV-seropositive.

The chain combines TRBV9 with TRBJ2-5; tentatively, D is TRBD2 (5 bases). This CDR3 contains 16 residues. The germline V gene has CDR1 SGDLS and CDR2 YYNGEE. Trimming took 0 bases from V and 2 from J, leaving 14 bases between them. The CDR3 DNA reads TGTGCCAGCAGCGTAGCCCCGGACTTAGTTCAAGAGACCCAGTACTTC. It is translated as CASSVAPDLVQETQYF.

The rearrangement uses TRBV5-6 and TRBJ2-7; 9 positions agree with TRBD1. The germline V gene has CDR1 SGHDT and CDR2 YYEEEE. This CDR3 comprises 15 residues. V dropped 3 bases and J dropped 4; count of bases not matched to a gene: 8. The CDR3, as DNA: TGTGCCAGCAGCTCCCCCGGGACAGGGATGTACGAGCAGTACTTC. This encodes CASSSPGTGMYEQYF.

The J gene is TRBJ1-6, the V gene TRBV5-1; the match to TRBD1 covers 11 bases. V trimming: 4 bases; J trimming: 6 bases; junction bases outside the gene matches: 9. This CDR3 has 17 residues. From germline, CDR1 is SGHRS and CDR2 YFSETQ. DNA of the CDR3: TGCGCCAGCAGCAACAACCGGGACAGGGGGGTTAATTCACCCCTCCACTTT. Translated: CASSNNRDRGVNSPLHF.

The chain joins TRBV30 to TRBJ1-3; perhaps TRBD1 as D (6 bases). This CDR3 is 15 amino acids long. V lost 0 bases and J 0 bases, leaving 9 bases between the germline ends. Per the germline V gene, CDR1 is GTSNPN and CDR2 is SVGIG (reference sequence). CDR3 loop: CAWSVGTSSGNTIYF. Here the CDR3 DNA reads TGTGCCTGGAGTGTAGGGACAAGCTCTGGAAACACCATATATTTT.

The chain carries TRBV7-3 and TRBJ2-3, with D maybe TRBD2 (6 bases). The CDR3 consists of 16 residues. Trimming pared 4 bases from V and 2 bases from J, leaving 16 bases between. CDR1 SGHTA and CDR2 FQGTGA come from the germline V gene. This CDR3 is CASSSEPGLNTDTQYF. The CDR3 DNA reads as TGTGCCAGCAGCTCCGAACCGGGACTTAACACAGATACGCAGTATTTT.

The chain links TRBV5-1 to TRBJ2-7; 11 nucleotides agree with TRBD2. The germline V gene has CDR1 SGHRS and CDR2 YFSETQ. J was trimmed by 7 bases and V by 7 bases; bases with no gene match: 10. The CDR3 sequence is 14 residues long. The CDR3 nucleotides read TGCGCCAGCTCTCCGACTAGCGGGACGGAAGAGCAGTACTTC. This gives the protein CASSPTSGTEEQYF.

The chain uses TRBV6-4 and TRBJ2-1; TRBD1 matches 9 bases. Germline V CDR1 and CDR2: MRHNA, SNTAGT. The junction had 4 bases not matched to a gene; V was cut back by 5 bases and J by 8 bases. The CDR3 contains 13 residues. This chain's CDR3 is CASSSGTGYEQFF. CDR3 nucleotide sequence: TGTGCCAGCAGTTCCGGGACAGGGTATGAGCAGTTCTTC.

This chain joins TRBV5-8 and TRBJ2-5; TRBD2 aligns across 10 bases. The CDR3 is 17 amino acids. From germline, CDR1 is SGHTS and CDR2 YDEGEE. V was pared by 5 bases and J by 2 bases, with 12 bases of the junction left unmatched. The CDR3, as DNA: TGTGCCAGCAGGGAGGTAGCGGGGGGTCCTTCTCAAGAGACCCAGTACTTC. This translates into CASREVAGGPSQETQYF. The full variable domain, completed using reference TRBV5-8 and TRBJ2-5, is EAGVTQSPTHLIKTRGQQATLRCSPISGHTSVYWYQQALGLGLQFLLWYDEGEERNRGNFPPRFSGRQFPNYSSELNVNALELEDSALYLCASREVAGGPSQETQYFGPGTRLLVL.

The chain carries TRBV7-9 and TRBJ1-3; D uncertain. Per germline, CDR1 SEHNR and CDR2 FQNEAQ (reference sequence). CDR3 length: 15 amino acids. Trimming cost V 9 bases and J 6 bases, with 21 bases left between them. The CDR3 coding sequence is TGTGCCAGTCAGATTTCCGTTCGGGGTGAAAACACCATATATTTT. Encoded protein: CASQISVRGENTIYF.

The genes are TRBV10-1 and TRBJ2-1, with 12 nucleotides matching TRBD1. In germline, CDR1 is WNHNN, CDR2 SYGVQD (reference sequence). J was trimmed by 5 bases and V by 4 bases; bases with no gene match: 15. CDR3 size: 19 residues. CDR3 region: CASSGGQGALRWANNEQFF. CDR3 bases: TGCGCCAGCAGTGGGGGACAGGGGGCTCTACGGTGGGCCAACAATGAGCAGTTCTTC.

This clone has more than one count but fewer than ten. The chain carries TRBV7-9 and TRBJ1-3; D is unclear. The CDR3 has 15 amino acids. The ends were cut back, 1 base at V and 4 bases at J, with 11 bases in the middle. Per germline, CDR1 SEHNR and CDR2 FQNEAQ (reference sequence). The CDR3 DNA reads as TGTGCCAGCAGCTTAGATAGCGGATTCGGAAACACCATATATTTT. This codes for CASSLDSGFGNTIYF.

The rearrangement joins TRBV2 to TRBJ2-7, with D possibly TRBD1 on 5 matching bases. The CDR3 runs to 13 residues. The germline V and J ends were trimmed by 6 bases and 6 bases, with 15 bases remaining between them. Germline V lookup: CDR1 SNHLY, CDR2 FYNNEI. The CDR3 region has the DNA TGTGCCAGCAGGATCGGCAGGGCTATCGAGCAGTACTTC. It is translated as CASRIGRAIEQYF.

This clone was seen once. At one end, the junction sequence differs from germline, possibly due to a read error. The chain joins TRBV18 to TRBJ2-1, with 7 bases lining up with TRBD1. Germline CDR1 reads KGHSH; CDR2 reads LQKENI. CDR3 length: 11 residues. CDR3 in DNA: TGTGCCAGCTCACCGGGACAGCGCTTAATCTTC. This sequence encodes CASSPGQRLIF.

The CDR3 reads CASSPGITNSPLHF. The CDR3 DNA follows: TGTGCCAGCAGTCCAGGGATTACGAATTCACCCCTCCACTTT. The gene calls are TRBV6-1 and TRBJ1-6; D perhaps matches TRBD1 (5 bases). Germline V gene data show CDR1 as MNHNS and CDR2 as SASEGT. This CDR3 region has 14 residues. V was shortened by 5 bases and J by 7 bases, with 12 bases between the two germline ends.

A single count supports this clone. This chain connects TRBV6-6 to TRBJ1-6; D unclear. CDR3 length equals 16 residues. The germline V gene has CDR1 MNHNY and CDR2 SVGAGI (reference sequence). V was shortened by 2 bases and J by 4 bases, with 12 bases between the two germline ends. The CDR3 spells CASSYPPTAYNSPLHF. DNA of the CDR3: TGTGCCAGCAGTTACCCCCCCACAGCTTATAATTCACCCCTCCACTTT.

The rearrangement uses TRBV2 and TRBJ1-5; 11 bases fit TRBD1. The junction had 3 bases not matched to a gene; V was cut back by 2 bases and J by 6 bases. This CDR3 contains 15 residues. The germline gives CDR1 SNHLY, CDR2 FYNNEI. CDR3 residues: CASSEMGQGGQPQHF. The CDR3 coding sequence is TGTGCCAGCAGTGAAATGGGACAGGGGGGTCAGCCCCAGCATTTT. Complete variable domain (other parts from reference TRBV2 and TRBJ1-5): EPEVTQTPSHQVTQMGQEVILRCVPISNHLYFYWYRQILGQKVEFLVSFYNNEISEKSEIFDDQFSVERPDGSNFTLKIRSTKLEDSAMYFCASSEMGQGGQPQHFGDGTRLSIL.

The chain couples TRBV27 to TRBJ2-7; D might be TRBD2 (5 bases). Germline V gene sequence: CDR1 MNHEY, CDR2 SMNVEV (reference sequence). The V gene lost 2 bases and the J gene lost 2 bases, with 10 bases spanning the gap. The CDR3 extends over 14 amino acids. The DNA of the CDR3 is TGTGCCAGCAGTTTAATCGGGAAAACCTACGAGCAGTACTTC. It translates to CASSLIGKTYEQYF.

The chain couples TRBV4-2 to TRBJ2-3; weak D call: TRBD2 (6 bases). V lost 0 bases and J 0 bases, leaving 16 bases between the germline ends. The length of the CDR3 is 18 residues. Germline CDR1 LGHNA, CDR2 YNFKEQ. CDR3 sequence reads: CASSQDGMDYPSTDTQYF. In nucleotides, the CDR3 is TGTGCCAGCAGCCAAGATGGGATGGACTACCCTAGCACAGATACGCAGTATTTT.

A few counts support this clone. V usage is TRBV7-2 and J usage is TRBJ2-1; 10 bases are a match to TRBD1. The CDR3 is 16 residues long. Germline V CDR1 and CDR2: SGHTA, FQGNSA. J gave up 7 bases and V 1 base, and 7 bases lay outside the gene matches. The CDR3: CASSLVGTGAGNEQFF. The CDR3 nucleotides are TGTGCCAGCAGCTTAGTCGGGACAGGGGCGGGGAATGAGCAGTTCTTC.

This clone was observed a few times. The rearrangement uses TRBV7-9 and TRBJ1-2; TRBD1 might be the D (6 bases). Germline V CDR1 and CDR2: SEHNR, FQNEAQ (reference sequence). This CDR3 is 16 amino acids long. V was pared by 5 bases and J by 2 bases, with 18 bases between. In DNA, the CDR3 is TGTGCCAGCAGCCCCTACCTAGGGGGACAAAACTATGGCTACACCTTC. The encoded protein is CASSPYLGGQNYGYTF.

V usage is TRBV5-6 and J usage is TRBJ2-7; D gene uncertain. Trimming took off 0 bases at V and 3 bases at J, with 10 bases between the two ends. The CDR3 spans 14 residues. Per germline, CDR1 SGHDT and CDR2 YYEEEE. CDR3 region: CASSLGALNYEQYF. Written as DNA, the CDR3 is TGTGCCAGCAGCTTGGGGGCACTCAACTACGAGCAGTACTTC. The full variable domain, with the rest looked up from reference TRBV5-6 and TRBJ2-7, is DAGVTQSPTHLIKTRGQQVTLRCSPKSGHDTVSWYQQALGQGPQFIFQYYEEEERQRGNFPDRFSGHQFPNYSSELNVNALLLGDSALYLCASSLGALNYEQYFGPGTRLTVT.

This clone has only a few counts. CDR3 protein: CASIPPYGGDTEAFF. The CDR3 nucleotides are TGTGCCAGTATCCCCCCATACGGGGGGGACACTGAAGCTTTCTTT. The chain has TRBV19 and TRBJ1-1; a weak D match, TRBD1 (5 bases). Germline V gene lookup returns CDR1 LNHDA and CDR2 SQIVND (reference sequence). This CDR3 spans 15 amino acids. The V end lost 7 bases, the J end lost 3 bases, and 18 bases lay between the germline ends.

The CDR3 DNA follows: TGTGCCAGCGGCCCGGGACTAGCGATTCATGAGCAGTTCTTC. Its protein product is CASGPGLAIHEQFF. The chain uses TRBV2 and TRBJ2-1; 10 positions match TRBD2. V gave up 8 bases and J gave up 8 bases; unmatched junction bases: 9. This CDR3 is 14 amino acids long. Germline V gene lookup returns CDR1 SNHLY and CDR2 FYNNEI.

This chain links TRBV7-8 with TRBJ2-5; D ambiguous. The J call may be wrong; the DNA end is better matched by TRBJ2-7. This CDR3 has 14 residues. CDR1 and CDR2 (germline): SGHVS, FQNEAQ. This CDR3 reads CASSLGAYSYEQYF. CDR3 in DNA: TGTGCCAGCAGCTTGGGCGCCTATTCCTACGAGCAGTACTTC.